The rows below give T cell receptor beta chains drawn from one sample of a study of PD-1 blockade in classical Hodgkin lymphoma. The data were produced by immunoSEQ multiplex PCR, yet TCRdb's version contains in-frame clones alone and is incomplete. Of some 13,000 clones listed, about 83% are singletons. The source was peripheral blood mononuclear cells (PBMCs), collected at baseline. The receptors originated from a human donor with classical Hodgkin lymphoma. Both conserved end residues are part of each CDR3. D genes are given only for firm matches. A clone size is listed for some rows: how often the clone was seen (once, few, many), or a class if it is expanded.

-	TRBJ1-3	-	TRBV19	TGTGCCAGTAGTCAGGTTCCTTCCTCTGGAAACACCATATATTTT	CASSQVPSSGNTIYF
-	TRBJ2-7	-	TRBV6-6	TGTGCCAGCAGTTACTCCAAGTTCTACGAGCAGTACTTC	CASSYSKFYEQYF
-	TRBJ1-1	-	TRBV7-9	TGTGCCAGCAGCTTGGGGAGCGCTGAAGCTTTCTTT	CASSLGSAEAFF
-	TRBJ1-5	-	TRBV6-1	TGTGCCAGCTTGTTAGGGCCGAGCAGCAATCAGCCCCAGCATTTT	CASLLGPSSNQPQHF
-	TRBJ1-1	-	TRBV11-3	TGTGCCAGCAGCTTACTAGTGGGGGACCTGGGAACTGAAGCTTTCTTT	CASSLLVGDLGTEAFF
-	TRBJ2-5	TRBD2	TRBV7-9	TGTGCCAGCAGCCCCTCCGGGCGGGGGAGCCAAGAGACCCAGTACTTC	CASSPSGRGSQETQYF
once	TRBJ1-6	-	TRBV4-1	TGCGCCAGCAGCCAAGAACTGGGACGGCTGAATTCACCCCTCCACTTT	CASSQELGRLNSPLHF
-	TRBJ2-7	-	TRBV10-3	TGTGCCATCAATCGGGACAACTCCTACGAGCAGTACTTC	CAINRDNSYEQYF
-	TRBJ1-5	-	TRBV5-4	TGTGCCAGCAGCCAAGATTTGAGGAGGCTCAATCAGCCCCAGCATTTT	CASSQDLRRLNQPQHF
-	TRBJ1-1	-	TRBV6-5	TGTGCCAGCAGTTACTTGGGCAGCCTATACACTGAAGCTTTCTTT	CASSYLGSLYTEAFF
-	TRBJ1-5	-	TRBV30	TGTGCCTGGAGTGTACGTCGGGATCAGCCCCAGCATTTT	CAWSVRRDQPQHF
-	TRBJ2-1	TRBD2	TRBV19	TGTGCCAGTAGTATTAGCGGGTTCTACACGGGGCAGTTCTTC	CASSISGFYTGQFF
-	TRBJ2-2	-	TRBV14	TGTGCCAGCAGCCGAAGCCGGAACACCGGGGAGCTGTTTTTT	CASSRSRNTGELFF
-	TRBJ1-5	TRBD1	TRBV6-5	TGTGCCAGCATGACAGGGCCCGAGTCCCAGCATTTT	CASMTGPESQHF
-	TRBJ2-3	TRBD1	TRBV6-5	TGTGCCAGCAGTCACAGGGGATTCACAGATACGCAGTATTTT	CASSHRGFTDTQYF
-	TRBJ1-3	-	TRBV7-9	TGTGCCAGCAGCCCGGTTCAGAGAAACACCATATATTTT	CASSPVQRNTIYF
-	TRBJ2-1	TRBD2	TRBV9	TGTGCCAGCAGCCCCCTAGAGGCGGGAGCTTCCTACAATGAGCAGTTCTTC	CASSPLEAGASYNEQFF
-	TRBJ2-6	-	TRBV7-2	TGTGCCAGCAGCTTACAGAGCTCTGGGGCCAACGTCCTGACTTTC	CASSLQSSGANVLTF
-	TRBJ2-3	TRBD1	TRBV4-2	TGTGCCAGCAGTCTCGGACAGGGAGTCACAGATACGCAGTATTTT	CASSLGQGVTDTQYF
once	TRBJ2-1	-	TRBV7-2	TGTGCCAGCAGCTTGGCCCTATTGAATGAGCAGTTCTTC	CASSLALLNEQFF
once	TRBJ2-5	-	TRBV5-8	TGTGCCAGCACACAGGGTTTGGGTCGAGAGACCCAGTACTTC	CASTQGLGRETQYF
-	TRBJ1-3	TRBD1	TRBV9	TGTGCCAGCAGCGTAACGGGACAGGCTGGAAACACCATATATTTT	CASSVTGQAGNTIYF
-	TRBJ1-2	TRBD1	TRBV18	TGTGCCAGCTCACCACCGGACAGGGTCTATGGCTACACCTTC	CASSPPDRVYGYTF
-	TRBJ2-5	-	TRBV19	TGTGCCAGTAGTCGTGCTGACACGCAAGAGACCCAGTACTTC	CASSRADTQETQYF
-	TRBJ2-3	TRBD2	TRBV6-5	TGTGCCAGCAGTTACGGCGGGAGGGCCACAGATACGCAGTATTTT	CASSYGGRATDTQYF
-	TRBJ2-5	-	TRBV7-2	TGTGCCAGCAGCTGGGGGGACTTCCAAGAGACCCAGTACTTC	CASSWGDFQETQYF
-	TRBJ2-3	TRBD2	TRBV7-2	TGTGCCAGCAGCCCAGGACTAGCGGGAGTTACGCAGTATTTT	CASSPGLAGVTQYF
-	TRBJ2-3	-	TRBV9	TGTGCCAGCAGCGTAAGGGCTCCGCTCACAGATACGCAGTATTTT	CASSVRAPLTDTQYF
-	TRBJ2-1	TRBD1	TRBV10-2	TGCGCCAGCAACAGCCCTGGACAGGGGAGGTATGAGCAGTTCTTC	CASNSPGQGRYEQFF